Listed below are T cell receptor beta chains from one sample, sequenced in a study of blood T cell repertoires in COVID-19. Sequencing was performed with immunoSEQ multiplex PCR; in TCRdb, only in-frame clones are kept and a portion is missing. The sample lists more than 14,000 clones; about 86% were seen once. The sample comprised peripheral blood. These receptors were collected from a human donor in a cohort sampled during active COVID-19. The CDR3 runs from the conserved cysteine through the conserved F or W. A D gene is named only where the DNA matches it firmly. The size of a clone is reported for some rows only, either as once, few or many, or as a class for expanded clones.

abundance: -
j_gene: TRBJ1-5
d_gene: -
v_gene: TRBV4-3
CDR3nt: TGCGCCAGCAGCCAAGATCAGGGCGCACGTCAGCCCCAGCATTTT
CDR3aa: CASSQDQGARQPQHF

abundance: -
j_gene: TRBJ1-2
d_gene: TRBD1
v_gene: TRBV4-3
CDR3nt: TGCGCCAGCAGCCAAGTGGGACAGGGGTCTCAAAGCTACACCTTC
CDR3aa: CASSQVGQGSQSYTF

abundance: -
j_gene: TRBJ1-2
d_gene: -
v_gene: TRBV3-1/TRBV3-2
CDR3nt: TGTGCCAGCAGCCCCCAATTCTGGAACAGCTATGGCTACACCTTC
CDR3aa: CASSPQFWNSYGYTF

abundance: -
j_gene: TRBJ1-1
d_gene: TRBD1
v_gene: TRBV10-3
CDR3nt: TGTGCCATCAGTGAGTCTAGGAACAGGGGAGGGAACACTGAAGCTTTCTTT
CDR3aa: CAISESRNRGGNTEAFF

abundance: once
j_gene: TRBJ1-1
d_gene: -
v_gene: TRBV6-2/TRBV6-3
CDR3nt: TGTGCCAGCAGTTATGGCGAAGGAGTTGGGACTGAAGCTTTCTTT
CDR3aa: CASSYGEGVGTEAFF

abundance: -
j_gene: TRBJ2-7
d_gene: -
v_gene: TRBV7-3
CDR3nt: TGTGCCAGCAGCTTCAGTTCGGGTTTCCCCTACGAGCAGTACTTC
CDR3aa: CASSFSSGFPYEQYF

abundance: -
j_gene: TRBJ2-5
d_gene: TRBD2
v_gene: TRBV7-2
CDR3nt: TGTGCCAGCAGCCGGGGGGGTTTAGAGACCCAGTACTTC
CDR3aa: CASSRGGLETQYF

abundance: -
j_gene: TRBJ2-3
d_gene: -
v_gene: TRBV6-6
CDR3nt: TGTGCCAGCAGTTACGGAGGGGCCACAGATACGCAGTATTTT
CDR3aa: CASSYGGATDTQYF

abundance: -
j_gene: TRBJ1-6
d_gene: -
v_gene: TRBV4-1
CDR3nt: TGCGCCAGCAGCCAAAACACATTGGAGTCACCCCTCCACTTT
CDR3aa: CASSQNTLESPLHF

abundance: few
j_gene: TRBJ1-1
d_gene: TRBD1
v_gene: TRBV6-5
CDR3nt: TGTGCCAGCAGTCGACAGGGGGCAGGGACTGAAGCTTTCTTT
CDR3aa: CASSRQGAGTEAFF

abundance: -
j_gene: TRBJ1-1
d_gene: -
v_gene: TRBV12-3/TRBV12-4
CDR3nt: TGTGCCAGCAGTTTCACGGGATACACTGAAGCTTTCTTT
CDR3aa: CASSFTGYTEAFF

abundance: once
j_gene: TRBJ1-1
d_gene: -
v_gene: TRBV4-1
CDR3nt: TGCGCCAGCAGCCAAGAAACCAAATCGGGGGCTTTCTTT
CDR3aa: CASSQETKSGAFF

abundance: -
j_gene: TRBJ2-3
d_gene: TRBD1
v_gene: TRBV18
CDR3nt: TGTGCCAGCTCACCACGGACAGGGGGGGCAGATACGCAGTATTTT
CDR3aa: CASSPRTGGADTQYF

abundance: -
j_gene: TRBJ2-3
d_gene: TRBD1
v_gene: TRBV10-3
CDR3nt: TGTGCCATCAGTGGGGACAGGGAGAACACAGATACGCAGTATTTT
CDR3aa: CAISGDRENTDTQYF

abundance: -
j_gene: TRBJ1-1
d_gene: -
v_gene: TRBV6-2/TRBV6-3
CDR3nt: TGTGCCAGCAGTTACCCAGGACACTGGAACACTGAAGCTTTCTTT
CDR3aa: CASSYPGHWNTEAFF

abundance: -
j_gene: TRBJ2-1
d_gene: TRBD1
v_gene: TRBV7-3
CDR3nt: TGTGCCAGCAGCCTGGAGAGGACAGGGGCACTATCCTACAATGAGCAGTTCTTC
CDR3aa: CASSLERTGALSYNEQFF

abundance: -
j_gene: TRBJ1-3
d_gene: -
v_gene: TRBV6-5
CDR3nt: TGTGCCAGCAGTTACGGGGGGGTTGGGGGAAACACCATATATTTT
CDR3aa: CASSYGGVGGNTIYF

abundance: -
j_gene: TRBJ2-6
d_gene: TRBD2
v_gene: TRBV29-1
CDR3nt: TGCAGCGTTAGGGAGGGCTCTGGGGCCAACGTCCTGACTTTC
CDR3aa: CSVREGSGANVLTF

abundance: -
j_gene: TRBJ1-1
d_gene: -
v_gene: TRBV7-2
CDR3nt: TGTGCCAGCAGCTTAGGACGGGTCAGGGTTGACACTGAAGCTTTCTTT
CDR3aa: CASSLGRVRVDTEAFF

abundance: -
j_gene: TRBJ1-1
d_gene: -
v_gene: TRBV7-8
CDR3nt: TGTGCCAGCAGCCCCCACACAGGGCGGGGGTACACTGAAGCTTTCTTT
CDR3aa: CASSPHTGRGYTEAFF

abundance: -
j_gene: TRBJ2-5
d_gene: -
v_gene: TRBV20-1
CDR3nt: TGCAGTGCTAGTATCCAGGCAGTACAAGAGACCCAGTACTTC
CDR3aa: CSASIQAVQETQYF

abundance: once
j_gene: TRBJ1-5
d_gene: -
v_gene: TRBV6-5
CDR3nt: TGTGCCAGCTCAGGGCGTAGCAATCAGCCCCAGCATTTT
CDR3aa: CASSGRSNQPQHF

abundance: once
j_gene: TRBJ2-1
d_gene: -
v_gene: TRBV7-9
CDR3nt: TGTGCCAGCAGCTTTGGCTATGAGCAGTTCTTC
CDR3aa: CASSFGYEQFF

abundance: -
j_gene: TRBJ2-7
d_gene: TRBD1
v_gene: TRBV6-4
CDR3nt: TGTGCCAGCAGCTCCGTGGACAGGACCTCCTACGAGCAGTACTTC
CDR3aa: CASSSVDRTSYEQYF

abundance: -
j_gene: TRBJ1-5
d_gene: -
v_gene: TRBV30
CDR3nt: TGTGCCTGGAGTGGTTGGAAAAGGGACTTCTACAATCAGCCCCAGCATTTT
CDR3aa: CAWSGWKRDFYNQPQHF

abundance: -
j_gene: TRBJ1-6
d_gene: TRBD1
v_gene: TRBV7-9
CDR3nt: TGTGCCAGCAGCCGTACAGGGGGTTCCTATAATTCACCCCTCCACTTT
CDR3aa: CASSRTGGSYNSPLHF

abundance: -
j_gene: TRBJ2-1
d_gene: -
v_gene: TRBV6-5
CDR3nt: TGTGCCAGCAGTTCCCAGGGTGGGCCAGATGAGCAGTTCTTC
CDR3aa: CASSSQGGPDEQFF

abundance: -
j_gene: TRBJ2-1
d_gene: -
v_gene: TRBV7-2
CDR3nt: TGTGCCAGCAGTTGGGACTCAATCAATGAGCAGTTCTTC
CDR3aa: CASSWDSINEQFF

abundance: -
j_gene: TRBJ1-1
d_gene: TRBD1
v_gene: TRBV18
CDR3nt: TGTGCCAGCTCACCGGGGACAGAAGGTGAAGCTTTCTTT
CDR3aa: CASSPGTEGEAFF

abundance: -
j_gene: TRBJ1-1
d_gene: -
v_gene: TRBV19
CDR3nt: TGTGCCAGTAGTAGATCAACAGGGTTGAACACTGAAGCTTTCTTT
CDR3aa: CASSRSTGLNTEAFF

abundance: -
j_gene: TRBJ1-5
d_gene: -
v_gene: TRBV5-6
CDR3nt: TGTGCCAGCACCCTGGGACACCTCGATCAGCCCCAGCATTTT
CDR3aa: CASTLGHLDQPQHF

abundance: -
j_gene: TRBJ2-1
d_gene: -
v_gene: TRBV12-5
CDR3nt: TGTGCTAGTGGTTTGGTACCAGGGGGGCCTTTCAATGAGCAGTTCTTC
CDR3aa: CASGLVPGGPFNEQFF

abundance: -
j_gene: TRBJ1-1
d_gene: -
v_gene: TRBV18
CDR3nt: TGTGCCAGCTCTCAAAACTCGGGGAACACTGAAGCTTTCTTT
CDR3aa: CASSQNSGNTEAFF

abundance: few
j_gene: TRBJ2-1
d_gene: TRBD1
v_gene: TRBV7-3
CDR3nt: TGTGCCAGCAGCTTCGTCGGGACAGGGTCCTACAATGAGCAGTTCTTC
CDR3aa: CASSFVGTGSYNEQFF

abundance: -
j_gene: TRBJ2-1
d_gene: TRBD2
v_gene: TRBV19
CDR3nt: TGTGCCAGTAGTATATGGGCGGGGGGGTTTAATGAGCAGTTCTTC
CDR3aa: CASSIWAGGFNEQFF

abundance: -
j_gene: TRBJ1-6
d_gene: TRBD1
v_gene: TRBV18
CDR3nt: TGTGCCAGCTCACCGGAGGGGGCCGGTTCACCCCTCCACTTT
CDR3aa: CASSPEGAGSPLHF

abundance: -
j_gene: TRBJ2-1
d_gene: TRBD2
v_gene: TRBV5-6
CDR3nt: TGTGCCAGCAGCTTGGGAGCGGGGGGGCCAGGTGAGCAGTTCTTC
CDR3aa: CASSLGAGGPGEQFF

abundance: -
j_gene: TRBJ1-3
d_gene: TRBD1
v_gene: TRBV5-1
CDR3nt: TGCGCCAGCAGCTTGGAGGCAGGGGGCGCGGGAAACACCATATATTTT
CDR3aa: CASSLEAGGAGNTIYF

abundance: -
j_gene: TRBJ2-5
d_gene: -
v_gene: TRBV10-2
CDR3nt: TGCGCCAGCCGGAACGCGAGGGTGGAGACCCAGTACTTC
CDR3aa: CASRNARVETQYF

abundance: once
j_gene: TRBJ1-2
d_gene: -
v_gene: TRBV7-2
CDR3nt: TGTGCCAGCAGCTCGCAGGGCCGGGGGGGCTATGGCTACACCTTC
CDR3aa: CASSSQGRGGYGYTF

abundance: -
j_gene: TRBJ1-6
d_gene: TRBD1
v_gene: TRBV25-1
CDR3nt: TGTGCCAGCAACCCGACAGGGTTAGATAATTCACCCCTCCACTTT
CDR3aa: CASNPTGLDNSPLHF

abundance: -
j_gene: TRBJ2-7
d_gene: TRBD1
v_gene: TRBV7-2
CDR3nt: TGTGCCAGCAGCATCCGGGACAGCTCCTACGAGCAGTACTTC
CDR3aa: CASSIRDSSYEQYF

abundance: -
j_gene: TRBJ1-5
d_gene: -
v_gene: TRBV4-2
CDR3nt: TGTGCCAGCAGCTTATATCGGGATCAGCCCCAGCATTTT
CDR3aa: CASSLYRDQPQHF

abundance: -
j_gene: TRBJ2-1
d_gene: TRBD2
v_gene: TRBV20-1
CDR3nt: TGCAGTGCTAGTAAGGCGATTAGCGGGGCCTTGAGCTCCTACAATGAGCAGTTCTTC
CDR3aa: CSASKAISGALSSYNEQFF

abundance: -
j_gene: TRBJ2-1
d_gene: TRBD2
v_gene: TRBV6-5
CDR3nt: TGTGCCAGTTCCCTAGCGGGGGGGCGGAATGAGCAGTTCTTC
CDR3aa: CASSLAGGRNEQFF

abundance: -
j_gene: TRBJ2-7
d_gene: -
v_gene: TRBV6-5
CDR3nt: TGTGCCAGCAGCCCCGGGCAGGGCTCCTACGAGCAGTACTTC
CDR3aa: CASSPGQGSYEQYF

abundance: -
j_gene: TRBJ1-3
d_gene: -
v_gene: TRBV29-1
CDR3nt: TGCAGCGTTGAAGACTACAGAGGAAACACCATATATTTT
CDR3aa: CSVEDYRGNTIYF

abundance: few
j_gene: TRBJ2-7
d_gene: -
v_gene: TRBV5-6
CDR3nt: TGTGCCAGCAGCCTGGGGGCCCCCTACGAGCAGTACTTC
CDR3aa: CASSLGAPYEQYF

abundance: once
j_gene: TRBJ2-1
d_gene: -
v_gene: TRBV10-3
CDR3nt: TGTGCCATCAGTGGAAGTCAGATCGACAATGAGCAGTTCTTC
CDR3aa: CAISGSQIDNEQFF